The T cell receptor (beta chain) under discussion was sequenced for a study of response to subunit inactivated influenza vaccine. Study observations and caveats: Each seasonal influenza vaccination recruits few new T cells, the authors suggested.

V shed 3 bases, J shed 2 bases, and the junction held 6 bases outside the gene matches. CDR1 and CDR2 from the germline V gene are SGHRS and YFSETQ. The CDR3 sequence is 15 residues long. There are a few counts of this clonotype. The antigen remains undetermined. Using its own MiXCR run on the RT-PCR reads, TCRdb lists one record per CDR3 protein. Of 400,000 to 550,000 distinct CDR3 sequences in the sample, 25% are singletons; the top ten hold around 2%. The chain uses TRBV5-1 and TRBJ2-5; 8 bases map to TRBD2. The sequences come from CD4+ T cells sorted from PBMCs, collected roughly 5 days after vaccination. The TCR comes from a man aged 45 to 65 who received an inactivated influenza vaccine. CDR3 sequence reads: CASSYASSGQETQYF. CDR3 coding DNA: TGCGCCAGCAGCTACGCATCTAGCGGGCAAGAGACCCAGTACTTC.